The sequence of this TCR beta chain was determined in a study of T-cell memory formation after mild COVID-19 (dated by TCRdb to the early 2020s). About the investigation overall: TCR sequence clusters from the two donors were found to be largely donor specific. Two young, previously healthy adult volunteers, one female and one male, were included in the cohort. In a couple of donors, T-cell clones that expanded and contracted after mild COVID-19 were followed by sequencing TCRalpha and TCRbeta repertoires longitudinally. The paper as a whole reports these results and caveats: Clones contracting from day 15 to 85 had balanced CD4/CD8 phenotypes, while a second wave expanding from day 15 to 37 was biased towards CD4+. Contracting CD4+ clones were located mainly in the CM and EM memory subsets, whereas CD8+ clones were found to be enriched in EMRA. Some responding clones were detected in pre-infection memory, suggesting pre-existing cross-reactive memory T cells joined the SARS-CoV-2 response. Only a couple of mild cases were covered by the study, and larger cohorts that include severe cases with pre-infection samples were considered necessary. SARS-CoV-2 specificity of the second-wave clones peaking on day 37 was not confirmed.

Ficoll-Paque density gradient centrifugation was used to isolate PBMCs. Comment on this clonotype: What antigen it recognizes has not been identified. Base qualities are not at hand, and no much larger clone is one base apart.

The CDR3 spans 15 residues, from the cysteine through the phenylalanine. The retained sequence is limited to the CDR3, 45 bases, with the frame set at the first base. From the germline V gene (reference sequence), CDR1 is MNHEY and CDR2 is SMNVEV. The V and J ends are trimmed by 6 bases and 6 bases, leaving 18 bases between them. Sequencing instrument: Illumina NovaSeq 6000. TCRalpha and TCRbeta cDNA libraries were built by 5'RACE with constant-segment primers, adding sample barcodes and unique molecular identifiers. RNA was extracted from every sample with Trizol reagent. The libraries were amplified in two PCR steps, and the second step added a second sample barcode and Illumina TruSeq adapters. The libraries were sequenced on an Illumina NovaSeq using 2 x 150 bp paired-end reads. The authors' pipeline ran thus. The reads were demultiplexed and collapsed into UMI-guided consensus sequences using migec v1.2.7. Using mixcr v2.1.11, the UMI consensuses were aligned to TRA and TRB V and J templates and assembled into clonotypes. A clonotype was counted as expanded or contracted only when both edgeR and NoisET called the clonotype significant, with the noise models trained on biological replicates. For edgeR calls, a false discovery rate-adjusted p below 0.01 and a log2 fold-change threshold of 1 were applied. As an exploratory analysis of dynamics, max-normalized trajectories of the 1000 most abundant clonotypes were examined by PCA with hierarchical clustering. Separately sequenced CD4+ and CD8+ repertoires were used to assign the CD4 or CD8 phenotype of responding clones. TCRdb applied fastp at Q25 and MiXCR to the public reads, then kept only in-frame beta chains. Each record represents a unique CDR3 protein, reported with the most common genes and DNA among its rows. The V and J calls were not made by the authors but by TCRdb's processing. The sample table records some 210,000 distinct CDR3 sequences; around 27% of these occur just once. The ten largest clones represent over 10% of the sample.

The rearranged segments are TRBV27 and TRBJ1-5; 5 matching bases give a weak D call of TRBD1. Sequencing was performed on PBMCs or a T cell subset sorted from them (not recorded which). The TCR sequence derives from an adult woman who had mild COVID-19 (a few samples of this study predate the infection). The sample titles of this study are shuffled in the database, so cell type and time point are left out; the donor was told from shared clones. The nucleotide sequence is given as TGTGCCAGCAGGGTTAGCTCAGGGCTGGGTCAGCCCCAGCATTTT. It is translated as CASRVSSGLGQPQHF.